This TCR beta chain was sequenced in a study of identical twins. TCRdb called the 5' RACE reads again in MiXCR, with one record for every CDR3 protein. There are hundreds of thousands of distinct CDR3 sequences in the sample; approximately 18% occur only once, and about an eighth lies in the top ten. Looked up from germline, CDR1 is SGHRS and CDR2 is YFSETQ. V lost 3 bases, J lost 3 bases, and 15 bases lay in between. The CDR3 has 16 amino acids. This clonotype was counted ten times or more. The same data also went into a second study, on T cells expressing NK-cell markers.

The V call is TRBV5-1, the J call TRBJ2-2; D may be TRBD1 or TRBD2 (5 bases each). Material: PBMCs. The receptor was isolated from a woman aged 18-29 years in good health. This CDR3 is CASSSLGAGYTGELFF. Written as DNA, the CDR3 is TGCGCCAGCAGCTCGCTCGGGGCAGGGTACACCGGGGAGCTGTTTTTT.